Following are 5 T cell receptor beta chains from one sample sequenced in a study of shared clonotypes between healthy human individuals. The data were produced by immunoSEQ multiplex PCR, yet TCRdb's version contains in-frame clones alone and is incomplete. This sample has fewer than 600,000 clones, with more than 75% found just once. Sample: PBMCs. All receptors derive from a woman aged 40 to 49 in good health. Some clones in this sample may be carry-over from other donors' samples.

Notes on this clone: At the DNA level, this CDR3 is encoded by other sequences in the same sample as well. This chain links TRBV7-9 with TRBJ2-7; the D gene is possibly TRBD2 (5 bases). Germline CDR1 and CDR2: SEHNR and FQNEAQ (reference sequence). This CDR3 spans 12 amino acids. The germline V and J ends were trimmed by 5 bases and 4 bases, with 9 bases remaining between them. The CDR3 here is CASSPTGYEQYF. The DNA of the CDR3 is TGTGCCAGCAGCCCGACGGGGTACGAGCAGTACTTC.

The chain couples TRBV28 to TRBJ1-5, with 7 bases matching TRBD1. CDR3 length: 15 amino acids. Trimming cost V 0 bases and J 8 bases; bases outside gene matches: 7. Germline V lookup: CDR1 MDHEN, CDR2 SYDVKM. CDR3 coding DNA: TGTGCCAGCAGTTTATGGGGGACAGTTGGGGAGCCCCAGCATTTT. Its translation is CASSLWGTVGEPQHF.

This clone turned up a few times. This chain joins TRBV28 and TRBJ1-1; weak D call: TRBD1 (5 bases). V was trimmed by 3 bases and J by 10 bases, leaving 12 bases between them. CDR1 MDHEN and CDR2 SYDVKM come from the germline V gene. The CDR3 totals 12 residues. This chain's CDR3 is CASSLSRVGAFF. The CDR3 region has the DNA TGTGCCAGCAGTTTGAGCAGGGTCGGAGCTTTCTTT.

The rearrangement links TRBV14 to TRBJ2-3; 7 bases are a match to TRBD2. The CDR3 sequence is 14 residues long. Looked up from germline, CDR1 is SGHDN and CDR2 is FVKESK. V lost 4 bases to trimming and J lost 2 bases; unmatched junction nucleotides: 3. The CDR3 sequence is CASSLRDYTDTQYF. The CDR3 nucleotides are TGTGCCAGCAGCCTCCGGGACTACACAGATACGCAGTATTTT.

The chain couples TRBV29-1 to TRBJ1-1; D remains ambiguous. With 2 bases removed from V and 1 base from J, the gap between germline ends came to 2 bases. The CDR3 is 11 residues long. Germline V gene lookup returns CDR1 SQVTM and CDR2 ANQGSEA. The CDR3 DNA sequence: TGCAGCGTTGAAAGGAACACTGAAGCTTTCTTT. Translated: CSVERNTEAFF.